The source of this TCR beta chain is a study of Ad26.COV2.S vaccination and SARS-CoV-2 variants. Overall study: Donor participated within the Ad26.COV2.S arm of the COV1001 trial.

Sequencing was performed with immunoSEQ multiplex PCR; in TCRdb, only in-frame clones are kept and a portion is missing. The data contain some 250,000 clones, 88% of them singletons. The CDR3 extends over 14 amino acids. Per germline, CDR1 SGHDT and CDR2 YYEEEE. J lost 4 bases, V lost 4 bases, and 3 bases had no gene match. The treatment here: 15 to 20 received Ad26.COV2.S at low or high dose, single or two shots; roughly five received placebo; per-sample allocation not given. Following the first vaccine or placebo injection, samples were taken on day 63. The rearrangement joins TRBV5-6 to TRBJ2-2, with 8 bases fitting TRBD1. Sequencing used peripheral blood, obtained in a trial of Ad26.COV2.S vaccine versus placebo. This receptor was obtained from a person aged 18 to 65 who received the Ad26.COV2.S COVID-19 vaccine or a placebo. The CDR3 nucleotides are TGTGCCAGCAGCCGGACAGGGACCACCGGGGAGCTGTTTTTT. Protein sequence: CASSRTGTTGELFF.